A single sample gave rise to the 29 T cell receptor beta chains below, sequenced in a study of EBV T-cell therapy then PD-1 blockade in nasopharyngeal carcinoma. Generated by immunoSEQ multiplex PCR, the TCRdb table keeps only in-frame clones and is missing some. The profile shows about 22,000 clones, 82% of them singletons. Described treatment: AdE1-LMPpoly-expanded autologous EBV-specific T-cell therapy followed by anti-PD-1 nivolumab. The antigens these receptors bind are not known. The sample here was CD8+ T cells from blood, taken at day -245 from a patient whose treatment included autologous EBV-specific T cells and nivolumab. The receptors here all came from a man aged 40-49 years with nasopharyngeal carcinoma.

The genes are TRBV27 and TRBJ2-2; perhaps TRBD1 as D (5 bases). Deletions cut 5 bases from V and 3 bases from J, with 10 bases between. Germline assignment: CDR1 MNHEY and CDR2 SMNVEV (reference sequence). The length of the CDR3 is 14 residues. The CDR3 nucleotides read TGTGCCAGCAGTAGGGGTTTATACACCGGGGAGCTGTTTTTT. This gives the protein CASSRGLYTGELFF.

The V and J genes are TRBV6-5 and TRBJ2-7; no reliable D call. The CDR3 loop spans 14 amino acids. Germline V gene lookup returns CDR1 MNHEY and CDR2 SVGAGI. Trimming took 3 bases from V and 2 from J, leaving 11 bases between them. CDR3 residues: CASSYGLGPYEQYF. DNA of the CDR3: TGTGCCAGCAGTTATGGGCTCGGACCCTACGAGCAGTACTTC.

The chain carries TRBV5-6 and TRBJ2-7; D gene uncertain. Germline V gene data show CDR1 as SGHDT and CDR2 as YYEEEE. Deletions cut 0 bases from V and 2 bases from J, with 3 bases between. The CDR3 covers 12 residues. The CDR3 region is CASSLEPYEQYF. The CDR3 DNA reads as TGTGCCAGCAGCTTGGAACCCTACGAGCAGTACTTC.

The rearrangement links TRBV7-6 to TRBJ1-1, with 10 bases identical to TRBD1. This CDR3 spans 16 amino acids. Germline values: CDR1 SGHVS, CDR2 FNYEAQ. V shed 5 bases, J shed 4 bases, and the junction held 10 bases outside the gene matches. The DNA of the CDR3 is TGTGCCAGCAGCGGGGACAGGGGATCCGGTAGCACTGAAGCTTTCTTT. It yields the protein CASSGDRGSGSTEAFF.

The CDR3 here is CASSIRGLHTF. In DNA form, the CDR3 reads TGTGCCAGTAGTATTCGAGGGCTCCACACCTTC. The V call is TRBV19, the J call TRBJ1-2; D uncertain. The CDR3 has 11 residues. V lost 3 bases and J 12 bases, leaving 11 bases between the germline ends. Germline V gives CDR1 LNHDA, CDR2 SQIVND (reference sequence).

This chain links TRBV13 with TRBJ1-4; D is possibly TRBD1 (5 bases). The V and J ends lost 5 bases and 6 bases respectively, with 13 bases between them. Germline V gene sequence: CDR1 PRHDT, CDR2 FYEKMQ (reference sequence). The CDR3 contains 14 residues. The CDR3 loop is CASSRGLKDEKLFF. Written as DNA, the CDR3 is TGTGCCAGCAGCCGGGGGTTGAAAGATGAAAAACTGTTTTTT.

The chain uses TRBV7-3 and TRBJ1-6, with D perhaps matching TRBD1 (5 bases). The CDR3 has 14 residues. Between the trimmed V and J ends, which lost 1 base and 13 bases, there was a span of 14 bases. The germline gives CDR1 SGHTA, CDR2 FQGTGA. The CDR3: CASSLRGHGVPLHF. For the CDR3, the DNA is TGTGCCAGCAGCTTAAGGGGCCATGGTGTGCCCCTCCACTTT.

The chain uses TRBV7-8 and TRBJ2-7, with 16 bases lining up with TRBD2. V was pared by 4 bases and J by 3 bases, with 9 bases of the junction left unmatched. The CDR3 is made up of 18 amino acids. Germline V gene data show CDR1 as SGHVS and CDR2 as FQNEAQ. The CDR3 reads CASSSGLAGGILFYEQYF. CDR3 nucleotides: TGTGCCAGCAGCTCGGGACTAGCGGGGGGGATTTTATTCTACGAGCAGTACTTC.

The chain couples TRBV7-2 to TRBJ2-3, with 10 bases lining up with TRBD1. CDR3 length: 18 residues. V lost 1 base to trimming and J lost 3 bases; unmatched junction nucleotides: 10. Looked up from germline, CDR1 is SGHTA and CDR2 is FQGNSA. CDR3 sequence (DNA): TGTGCCAGCAGCTTAGTTCCGGACAGGGGGGTTCTGACAGATACGCAGTATTTT. Translated, it gives CASSLVPDRGVLTDTQYF.

This chain joins TRBV11-2 and TRBJ2-1; TRBD2 agrees at 12 bases. The CDR3 contains 16 residues. V dropped 0 bases and J dropped 3; count of bases not matched to a gene: 0. CDR1 is SGHAT and CDR2 is FQNNGV in the germline V gene. CDR3 residues: CASSLETSGGYNEQFF. DNA for the CDR3: TGTGCCAGCAGCTTAGAGACTAGCGGGGGCTACAATGAGCAGTTCTTC.

The chain is built from TRBV3-1 (or the pseudogene TRBV3-2) and TRBJ1-2; D not certain. The CDR3 sequence is 14 residues long. Germline-derived CDR1 and CDR2 are LGHDT and YNNKEL (reference sequence). Trimming took off 0 bases at V and 4 bases at J, with 9 bases between the two ends. This chain's CDR3 is CASSQEHSVYGYTF. CDR3 bases: TGTGCCAGCAGCCAAGAACACAGCGTCTATGGCTACACCTTC.

The rearrangement links TRBV5-1 to TRBJ2-1; 14 nucleotides line up with TRBD2. This CDR3 spans 15 amino acids. The germline CDR1 and CDR2 sequences are SGHRS and YFSETQ. The ends lost 5 bases at V and 7 bases at J; junction bases unmatched: 5. The CDR3 DNA is TGCGCCAGCAGTTCTGGGACTAGCGGGGGAAATGAGCAGTTCTTC. It encodes CASSSGTSGGNEQFF. Full variable domain (remainder filled in from reference TRBV5-1 and TRBJ2-1): KAGVTQTPRYLIKTRGQQVTLSCSPISGHRSVSWYQQTPGQGLQFLFEYFSETQRNKGNFPGRFSGRQFSNSRSEMNVSTLELGDSALYLCASSSGTSGGNEQFFGPGTRLTVL.

The chain recombines TRBV2 with TRBJ1-6, with D possibly matching TRBD1 (5 bases). With 6 bases removed from V and 1 base from J, the gap between germline ends came to 13 bases. This CDR3 contains 16 residues. Germline CDR1 reads SNHLY; CDR2 reads FYNNEI. The CDR3 bases are TGTGCCAGCAGGGGTAGGACACTGTCCTATAATTCACCCCTCCACTTT. Its protein product is CASRGRTLSYNSPLHF.

This CDR3 is CASSQDSGTGANVLTF. As DNA, the CDR3 is TGCGCCAGCAGCCAAGATAGCGGGACCGGGGCCAACGTCCTGACTTTC. The rearrangement links TRBV4-3 to TRBJ2-6, with 8 bases fitting TRBD2. Germline CDR1 reads LGHNA; CDR2 reads YSLEER. Trimming removed 0 bases from V and 4 bases from J; junction bases left unmatched: 2. The CDR3 has 16 residues.

The chain is built from TRBV7-9 and TRBJ2-6; D remains ambiguous. Trimming shortened V by 2 bases and J by 1 base, and 3 bases separated the two germline ends. The CDR3 has 14 amino acids. Germline loops: CDR1 SEHNR, CDR2 FQNEAQ (reference sequence). This CDR3 reads CASSLTSGANVLTF. The DNA for the CDR3 is TGTGCCAGCAGCTTAACTTCTGGGGCCAACGTCCTGACTTTC.

Relative to its sample, this clone is large. The chain uses TRBV27 and TRBJ1-4; D unclear. This CDR3 has 17 residues. CDR1 MNHEY and CDR2 SMNVEV come from the germline V gene (reference sequence). V lost 5 bases to trimming and J lost 8 bases, with 24 bases between them. The CDR3 region is CASSPHGRAGSREKLFF. As DNA, the CDR3 is TGTGCCAGCAGTCCTCACGGACGGGCTGGAAGTCGCGAAAAACTGTTTTTT. The complete variable domain, with remaining parts taken from reference TRBV27 and TRBJ1-4, reads EAQVTQNPRYLITVTGKKLTVTCSQNMNHEYMSWYRQDPGLGLRQIYYSMNVEVTDKGDVPEGYKVSRKEKRNFPLILESPSPNQTSLYFCASSPHGRAGSREKLFFGSGTQLSVL.

A few counts support this clone. The V gene is TRBV5-8, the J gene TRBJ2-7; D may be TRBD2 (6 bases). This CDR3 contains 13 residues. The V and J ends lost 4 bases and 7 bases respectively, with 15 bases between them. Germline CDR1 is SGHTS and CDR2 is YDEGEE. The CDR3 loop reads CASSPWAAGEQYF. The CDR3 DNA reads as TGTGCCAGCAGCCCATGGGCGGCGGGGGAGCAGTACTTC.

This clone was seen a few times. The chain has TRBV25-1 and TRBJ1-2, with D tentatively TRBD1 (5 bases). CDR3 length: 17 amino acids. Germline lookup yields CDR1 MGHDK and CDR2 SYGVNS. V was trimmed by 8 bases and J by 0 bases, leaving 22 bases between them. CDR3 sequence: CASWGILTDPPNYGYTF. CDR3 DNA sequence: TGTGCCAGCTGGGGCATATTGACAGACCCGCCTAACTATGGCTACACCTTC.

V usage is TRBV4-3 and J usage is TRBJ1-3, with 9 positions matching TRBD1. The CDR3 covers 16 residues. Trimming at V came to 1 base and at J to 2 bases, leaving 3 bases not matched to a gene. Germline V gives CDR1 LGHNA, CDR2 YSLEER. The CDR3 nucleotides read TGCGCCAGCAGCCAAGGGGACAGGGACCCTGGAAACACCATATATTTT. The encoded protein is CASSQGDRDPGNTIYF.

This clone is a singleton in its sample. The CDR3 loop is CASRSRALKDEQYF. CDR3 DNA sequence: TGTGCCAGCAGATCGAGGGCCCTGAAGGACGAGCAGTACTTC. The J gene is TRBJ2-7, the V gene TRBV28, with D maybe TRBD2 (5 bases). Trimming removed 6 bases from V and 5 bases from J, with 17 bases in between. The germline V gene encodes CDR1 MDHEN and CDR2 SYDVKM. CDR3 size: 14 residues.

The rearrangement joins TRBV27 to TRBJ2-7, with D tentatively TRBD1 or TRBD2 (5 bases each). There are 16 residues in the CDR3. Germline V gene data show CDR1 as MNHEY and CDR2 as SMNVEV (reference sequence). Trimming cost V 4 bases and J 3 bases, with 19 bases left between them. The CDR3 nucleotides read TGTGCCAGCAGTTCAACCGGGACCGCGCTCTACTACGAGCAGTACTTC. It codes for CASSSTGTALYYEQYF.

CDR3: CASSPPGYQETQYF. In DNA form, the CDR3 reads TGTGCCAGCAGTCCTCCCGGGTATCAAGAGACCCAGTACTTC. This rearrangement joins TRBV2 to TRBJ2-5; D remains ambiguous. Trimming left V 5 bases short and J 2 bases short, with 12 bases between. CDR1 and CDR2 from the germline V gene are SNHLY and FYNNEI. The CDR3 is made up of 14 amino acids.

The chain carries TRBV21-1 and TRBJ2-7; the DNA was not used to check the table's D call, TRBD2. TRBV21-1 is tagged as a pseudogene. This CDR3 region has 14 residues. The CDR3 sequence: CASRQRRGFYEQYF. The DNA for the CDR3 is TGTGCCAGCAGGCAAAGACGAGGGTTCTACGAGCAGTACTTC.

This clone was counted once. V usage is TRBV18 and J usage is TRBJ1-1; 8 nucleotides line up with TRBD1. The ends lost 4 bases at V and 4 bases at J; junction bases unmatched: 5. Germline-derived CDR1 and CDR2 are KGHSH and LQKENI. This CDR3 has 14 amino acids. CDR3 nucleotides: TGTGCCAGCTCACGGACAGGGTTGTCCACTGAAGCTTTCTTT. Its protein is CASSRTGLSTEAFF.

This chain links TRBV27 with TRBJ2-7; 8 bases are a match to TRBD2. With V trimmed by 8 bases and J by 2 bases, 11 bases remained unmatched. This CDR3 region has 15 residues. CDR1 and CDR2 from the germline V gene are MNHEY and SMNVEV (reference sequence). The CDR3 region is CASSRLRGGPYEQYF. The CDR3 DNA is TGTGCCAGCTCGCGGCTCCGGGGGGGGCCCTACGAGCAGTACTTC.

This clone was recorded once. The V and J genes are TRBV19 and TRBJ2-3; D call uncertain. CDR1 and CDR2 from the germline V gene are LNHDA and SQIVND (reference sequence). V was clipped by 3 bases and J by 2 bases, with 9 bases between them. The length of the CDR3 is 14 residues. CDR3: CASSMIGLTDTQYF. The CDR3 DNA follows: TGTGCCAGTAGTATGATCGGCCTCACAGATACGCAGTATTTT.

This chain uses TRBV16 with TRBJ2-7, with D unresolved. The CDR3 loop spans 14 amino acids. Between the trimmed V and J ends, which lost 4 bases and 5 bases, there was a span of 15 bases. Germline CDR1 reads KGHSY; CDR2 reads FQNENV. The CDR3 protein is CASSLSGLKDEQYF. DNA for the CDR3: TGTGCCAGCAGCCTGTCGGGTTTGAAGGACGAGCAGTACTTC.

The chain joins TRBV11-2 to TRBJ2-7, with D tentatively TRBD1 or TRBD2 (5 bases each). This CDR3 region has 15 residues. Germline CDR1 is SGHAT and CDR2 is FQNNGV. Trimming pared 0 bases from V and 0 bases from J, leaving 9 bases between. The CDR3 sequence: CASSLEPGPSYEQYF. The CDR3 DNA is TGTGCCAGCAGCTTAGAACCGGGGCCCTCCTACGAGCAGTACTTC.

This clone showed up just once. The rearrangement links TRBV7-9 to TRBJ1-4; D unclear. Germline lookup yields CDR1 SEHNR and CDR2 FQNEAQ (reference sequence). Deletions cut 5 bases from V and 10 bases from J, with 20 bases between. The CDR3 sequence is 15 residues long. The CDR3 nucleotides read TGTGCCAGCAGCCTATTACACCCTCGAGTCGGAAAACTGTTTTTT. Translating it yields CASSLLHPRVGKLFF.